The clone carrying this T cell receptor beta chain came up a few times. Its antigen is currently unknown. The source of the sample is a study of identical twins. Template switching added a universal primer binding site, and final cDNA carried unique molecular identifiers. TCRdb ran MiXCR on the 5' RACE reads and lists one entry per CDR3 protein. The sample lists 1.5 million to 2 million distinct CDR3 sequences, under 35% occurring once. Study results and limitations: Carriage of fewer insertions was seen in abundant cord blood beta clonotypes, whereas memory repertoires showed none. There was more out-of-frame TCR alpha sharing in monozygotic twins than models estimated.

CDR3 length equals 15 residues. CDR1 and CDR2 from the germline V gene are SGDLS and YYNGEE. V lost 4 bases and J 2 bases, leaving 16 bases between the germline ends. This receptor was identified in a newborn girl in good health. The material sequenced was cord blood. The rearrangement links TRBV9 to TRBJ2-7; no firm D call. In nucleotides, the CDR3 is TGTGCCAGCAGCCCAACCCGGACCCATACCTACGAGCAGTACTTC. Translated: CASSPTRTHTYEQYF.